These 14 T cell receptor beta chains came from one sample sequenced in a study of early T cells in non-severe SARS-CoV-2 infection. TCRdb passed the 5' RACE reads through MiXCR, listing each CDR3 protein once. The sample consists of fewer than 40,000 distinct CDR3 sequences, about 5.7% of them appearing once. What was sequenced was whole blood. All receptors come from an adult who was a healthcare worker with PCR-confirmed SARS-CoV-2 infection or an uninfected control (not recorded which).

This clonotype was seen more than once but under ten times. V gene TRBV10-2 combines with J gene TRBJ1-4; D gene uncertain. Trimming shortened V by 4 bases and J by 6 bases, and 6 bases separated the two germline ends. The CDR3 has 12 residues. Per the germline V gene, CDR1 is WSHSY and CDR2 is SAAADI. The CDR3: CASSASDEKLFF. For the CDR3, the DNA is TGCGCCAGCAGTGCAAGCGATGAAAAACTGTTTTTT.

This clonotype was picked up many times. The junction departs from germline at one end; a sequencing error may be responsible. The rearrangement joins TRBV6-2 or TRBV6-3 to TRBJ1-1; 9 bases align to TRBD1. The V gene's germline CDR1 is MNHEY and CDR2 SVGEGT. The CDR3 is made up of 16 amino acids. The DNA of the CDR3 is TGTGCCAGCAGTTACCCCGGGACAGGGAGGTATACTGAAGCTTTCTTC. Protein product: CASSYPGTGRYTEAFF.

This clonotype has a count of ten or more. This rearrangement joins TRBV5-6 to TRBJ2-2, with a possible D match to TRBD2 (5 bases). Germline assignment: CDR1 SGHDT and CDR2 YYEEEE. The CDR3 covers 16 residues. V lost 2 bases and J lost 3, with 14 bases in between. The CDR3 DNA sequence: TGTGCCAGCAGCTTTCTTGCTAGCCGATACACCGGGGAGCTGTTTTTT. It specifies CASSFLASRYTGELFF. The whole variable domain, remainder taken from reference TRBV5-6 and TRBJ2-2, is DAGVTQSPTHLIKTRGQQVTLRCSPKSGHDTVSWYQQALGQGPQFIFQYYEEEERQRGNFPDRFSGHQFPNYSSELNVNALLLGDSALYLCASSFLASRYTGELFFGEGSRLTVL.

This clonotype came up many times. The chain uses TRBV7-8 and TRBJ1-4; no clear D gene. The V gene lost 1 base and the J gene lost 0 bases, with 9 bases spanning the gap. The CDR3 has 16 amino acids. The germline gives CDR1 SGHVS, CDR2 FQNEAQ. CDR3 loop: CASSLGPGATNEKLFF. The CDR3 DNA reads as TGTGCCAGCAGCTTAGGCCCAGGAGCAACTAATGAAAAACTGTTTTTT.

This clonotype was seen at least ten times. The chain couples TRBV20-1 to TRBJ2-5; possible D gene TRBD2, 6 bases. The germline V gene has CDR1 DFQATT and CDR2 SNEGSKA (reference sequence). CDR3 length equals 14 residues. The V and J ends lost 1 base and 3 bases respectively, with 12 bases between them. The DNA for the CDR3 is TGCAGTGCTAGAGCCTCGGGAGACAAAGAGACCCAGTACTTC. Amino acids: CSARASGDKETQYF.

This clonotype was counted many times. V and J are TRBV19 and TRBJ2-1, with TRBD2 identical over 13 bases. V was clipped by 0 bases and J by 3 bases; unmatched bases: 5. This CDR3 spans 18 amino acids. Germline loops: CDR1 LNHDA, CDR2 SQIVND (reference sequence). CDR3 coding DNA: TGTGCCAGTAGTATAGAAGGACTAGCGGGAGTCGGCTACAATGAGCAGTTCTTC. Amino acids: CASSIEGLAGVGYNEQFF.

In its sample, this clonotype was seen many times. V gene TRBV29-1 combines with J gene TRBJ2-6; D gene uncertain. Germline lookup yields CDR1 SQVTM and CDR2 ANQGSEA. The CDR3 is made up of 17 amino acids. V lost 0 bases and J 0 bases, leaving 12 bases between the germline ends. DNA for the CDR3: TGCAGCGTTGAAGATCAGGCAGCTCTCTCTGGGGCCAACGTCCTGACTTTC. It encodes CSVEDQAALSGANVLTF.

This clonotype was seen at least ten times. This chain connects TRBV2 to TRBJ2-3; 7 bases are shared with TRBD1. The V gene's germline CDR1 is SNHLY and CDR2 FYNNEI. CDR3 size: 16 residues. The ends lost 0 bases at V and 1 base at J; junction bases unmatched: 4. CDR3 DNA: TGTGCCAGCAGTGAAGCTTACGGGACAGGCACAGATACGCAGTATTTT. It is translated as CASSEAYGTGTDTQYF.

The chain combines TRBV20-1 with TRBJ2-7, with a tentative D call TRBD1 (5 bases). The CDR3 runs to 12 residues. CDR1 and CDR2 from the germline V gene are DFQATT and SNEGSKA (reference sequence). Trimming stripped 4 bases from V and 3 bases from J, with 10 bases between. This chain's CDR3 is CSATPRGYEQYF. CDR3 DNA sequence: TGCAGTGCTACACCTAGGGGCTACGAGCAGTACTTC.

Ten or more counts support this clonotype. V gene TRBV6-5 combines with J gene TRBJ2-1; 10 nucleotides agree with TRBD2. This CDR3 region has 15 residues. The V segment lost 2 bases and the J segment 7 bases; nucleotides outside the gene matches: 5. Per the germline V gene, CDR1 is MNHEY and CDR2 is SVGAGI. CDR3 protein: CASSYLAGAVNEQFF. The CDR3 DNA reads TGTGCCAGCAGTTACCTAGCGGGAGCGGTAAATGAGCAGTTCTTC.

This clonotype was seen ten or more times. The J gene is TRBJ1-2, the V gene TRBV27, with D perhaps TRBD1 (5 bases). V was shortened by 5 bases and J by 5 bases, with 18 bases between the two germline ends. The CDR3 consists of 15 residues. Germline V gene sequence: CDR1 MNHEY, CDR2 SMNVEV (reference sequence). CDR3 sequence: CASSPIPTEKYGYTF. The DNA of the CDR3 is TGTGCCAGCAGTCCCATCCCGACAGAAAAGTATGGCTACACCTTC.

This clonotype was counted at least ten times. The rearrangement uses TRBV20-1 and TRBJ2-1; TRBD2 matches 8 bases. The CDR3 is 17 amino acids. V lost 0 bases, J lost 3 bases, and 10 bases stayed unmatched. Looked up from germline, CDR1 is DFQATT and CDR2 is SNEGSKA (reference sequence). CDR3 DNA sequence: TGCAGTGCTAGAGATCCGGCTAGCGGGTCGCACTACAATGAGCAGTTCTTC. Translation gives CSARDPASGSHYNEQFF.

Only a few counts were recorded for this clonotype. The chain joins TRBV20-1 to TRBJ2-1; 7 bases line up with TRBD2. The CDR3 has 16 amino acids. V dropped 6 bases and J dropped 1; count of bases not matched to a gene: 12. Germline CDR1 and CDR2: DFQATT and SNEGSKA (reference sequence). The CDR3 DNA reads as TGCAGTGCCATAACCCCGGCTAGCGGATCCTACAATGAGCAGTTCTTC. It codes for CSAITPASGSYNEQFF.

This clonotype was counted at least ten times. The chain couples TRBV29-1 to TRBJ2-1, with D possibly TRBD2 on 6 matching bases. The germline gives CDR1 SQVTM, CDR2 ANQGSEA. V shed 7 bases and J shed 4 bases, with 17 bases lying between them. The CDR3 is 14 residues long. This CDR3 is CSGRGADYYNEQFF. In DNA form, the CDR3 reads TGCAGCGGGAGGGGAGCGGACTATTACAATGAGCAGTTCTTC.